Below, one T cell receptor beta chain is given with its context. The target antigen is unknown. The entry originates in a study of CXCR3-negative and CXCR3-positive naive CD8 T cells. Whole-study results and caveats: CXCR3-negative naive cells had less hydrophobic TRB CDR3s than did CXCR3-positive naive cells.

CD8+ T cell subsets were each sorted in triplicate, about 300,000 cells apiece. Definition of naive CD8+ T cells rested on a CD45RO-CCR7+CD27+CD95- profile. This CDR3 has 13 amino acids. Germline loops: CDR1 SGHRS, CDR2 YFSETQ. Libraries of TRB cDNA were made by 5' RACE and carried UMIs. TCRdb reanalyzed the 5' RACE reads and collapses them to one entry per CDR3 protein, without DNA. This sample's table reports tens of thousands of distinct CDR3 sequences. This chain connects TRBV5-1 to TRBJ1-1. This receptor was taken from a human donor in good health. Some clones in this sample may be carry-over from other donors' samples. Sequenced input: naive CXCR3+ CD8+ T cells from blood. Noted subset: CD45RO-CCR7+CD27+CD95- naive CD8+ T cells expressing CXCR3 (TNR3+). Here the CDR3 reads CDSRDDAYTEAFF.